The entry below gives a single TCR beta chain sequence along with its context. Trimming shortened V by 3 bases and J by 5 bases, and 19 bases separated the two germline ends. Germline CDR1 WNHNN, CDR2 SYGVQD (reference sequence). CDR3 length equals 16 residues. This record belongs to a study of blood T cell repertoires in COVID-19. Profiled with immunoSEQ multiplex PCR; TCRdb holds only in-frame clones, not every one. Of 65,000 to 75,000 clones in the sample, roughly 80% were seen once. The rearrangement joins TRBV10-1 to TRBJ2-5, with a possible D match to TRBD2 (6 bases). The sample consisted of peripheral blood. The receptor's source is a woman older than 75 with acute or convalescent COVID-19. The DNA for the CDR3 is TGCGCCAGCAGTGATAGGGGCGGGGTCCCAACGGAGACCCAGTACTTC. This encodes CASSDRGGVPTETQYF.